This TCR beta chain originates from a study of T cell repertoires in cytomegalovirus infection. Study-level background: Indicated by public TCR beta signatures were CMV infection and matching HLA type.

About this clonotype: Antigen: not known.

This CDR3 spans 18 amino acids. From germline, CDR1 is SNHLY and CDR2 FYNNEI. Trimming removed 6 bases from V and 4 bases from J; junction bases left unmatched: 16. Via MiXCR, TCRdb re-called the reads, giving one row per CDR3 protein. Of roughly 340,000 distinct CDR3 sequences listed, almost 30% were seen once; the top ten hold 20%. Study-level points and caveats: Within the response measured ex vivo, HLA-C-restricted CMV-specific TCR beta clonotypes were dominant. Carriers of CMV and the relevant HLA type were discriminated by public TCR beta frequency.

Sequencing used cultured PBMCs, obtained from culture after CMV antigen stimulation. V is TRBV2 and J is TRBJ1-5; TRBD1 matches 9 bases. The sequence came from a human donor in good health (CMV status not recorded). Some clones in this sample may be carry-over from other donors' samples. The CDR3 DNA reads TGTGCCAGCAGAGGACAGGGGCCGCTTAGGGGGGGAAATCAGCCCCAGCATTTT. Translated, it gives CASRGQGPLRGGNQPQHF.